This entry lists 20 T cell receptor beta chains sequenced from one sample in a study of OX40 agonist ivuxolimab in advanced cancers. Here immunoSEQ multiplex PCR was the method, and the copy in TCRdb shows in-frame clones only, minus some. The sample includes some 62,000 clones, 80% to 95% seen only once; the top ten take 0.5% to 0.75%. The sequencing used CD4+ or CD8+ T cells sorted from blood, collected in a trial of the OX40 agonist ivuxolimab. The receptors shown here come from an adult with an advanced solid tumor such as melanoma, head and neck, liver or kidney cancer.

The sample holds one count of this clone. V is TRBV7-9 and J is TRBJ1-1; D gene uncertain. V was shortened by 5 bases and J by 5 bases, with 12 bases between the two germline ends. The CDR3 spans 13 residues. CDR1 SEHNR and CDR2 FQNEAQ come from the germline V gene (reference sequence). CDR3 nucleotide sequence: TGTGCCAGCAGCCCCCGTGAAGGTACTGAAGCTTTCTTT. Translated, it gives CASSPREGTEAFF.

The chain uses TRBV5-4 and TRBJ2-1; 7 positions agree with TRBD2. Germline V lookup: CDR1 SGHNT, CDR2 YYREEE (reference sequence). This CDR3 has 16 amino acids. V trimming: 6 bases; J trimming: 6 bases; junction bases outside the gene matches: 15. The CDR3 sequence is CASTPGGAGNLNEQFF. As DNA, the CDR3 is TGTGCCAGCACCCCAGGTGGAGCGGGAAATCTCAATGAGCAGTTCTTC. Together with reference TRBV5-4 and TRBJ2-1, the CDR3 gives the full variable domain: ETGVTQSPTHLIKTRGQQVTLRCSSQSGHNTVSWYQQALGQGPQFIFQYYREEENGRGNFPPRFSGLQFPNYSSELNVNALELDDSALYLCASTPGGAGNLNEQFFGPGTRLTVL.

This rearrangement joins TRBV6-4 to TRBJ2-1, with D maybe TRBD2 (6 bases). Germline values: CDR1 MRHNA, CDR2 SNTAGT. V was clipped by 5 bases and J by 9 bases, with 14 bases between them. This CDR3 region has 13 residues. Written as DNA, the CDR3 is TGTGCCAGCAGTACCTCGCTAGCGACTGAGCAGTTCTTC. This gives the protein CASSTSLATEQFF.

This clone showed up just once. V and J are TRBV10-3 and TRBJ2-2; the match to TRBD2 covers 7 bases. The germline CDR1 and CDR2 sequences are ENHRY and SYGVKD. The CDR3 extends over 14 amino acids. V was clipped by 10 bases and J by 0 bases; unmatched bases: 5. CDR3 region: CATGGGANTGELFF. Here the CDR3 DNA reads TGTGCCACCGGTGGGGGGGCGAACACCGGGGAGCTGTTTTTT.

This CDR3 is CASSLSGTGVTDTQYF. For the CDR3, the DNA is TGTGCCAGCAGTTTATCCGGGACAGGGGTCACAGATACGCAGTATTTT. This chain connects TRBV27 to TRBJ2-3, with TRBD1 identical over 10 bases. This CDR3 region has 16 residues. V gave up 0 bases and J gave up 2 bases; unmatched junction bases: 2. Germline V gene lookup returns CDR1 MNHEY and CDR2 SMNVEV (reference sequence).

This sequence joins TRBV2 and TRBJ2-5; D is possibly TRBD1 (5 bases). The CDR3 is made up of 13 amino acids. Trimming stripped 8 bases from V and 4 bases from J, with 14 bases between. Germline lookup yields CDR1 SNHLY and CDR2 FYNNEI. This CDR3 reads CASPTGKGETQYF. The CDR3 DNA follows: TGTGCCAGCCCTACAGGAAAGGGAGAGACCCAGTACTTC.

The V and J genes are TRBV6-6 and TRBJ1-1; 9 nucleotides agree with TRBD1. This CDR3 has 13 amino acids. V dropped 6 bases and J dropped 2; count of bases not matched to a gene: 1. The germline V gene encodes CDR1 MNHNY and CDR2 SVGAGI (reference sequence). CDR3 residues: CASRDRGNTEAFF. The CDR3 nucleotides are TGTGCCAGCAGGGACAGGGGAAACACTGAAGCTTTCTTT.

The V gene is TRBV6-5, the J gene TRBJ1-2; TRBD1 aligns across 7 bases. V lost 1 base to trimming and J lost 8 bases; unmatched junction nucleotides: 7. The CDR3 runs to 14 residues. Per the germline V gene, CDR1 is MNHEY and CDR2 is SVGAGI. The CDR3 spells CASSYWQGVMGYTF. CDR3 sequence (DNA): TGTGCCAGCAGTTACTGGCAGGGGGTTATGGGCTACACCTTC.

The chain has TRBV5-5 and TRBJ1-5, with a weak D call TRBD1 (5 bases). In germline, CDR1 is SGHKS, CDR2 YYEKEE (reference sequence). V was pared by 0 bases and J by 7 bases, with 17 bases between. CDR3 length: 16 amino acids. The CDR3: CASSLDGSGIGQPQHF. CDR3 bases: TGTGCCAGCAGCTTGGATGGGTCAGGGATTGGCCAGCCCCAGCATTTT.

The chain joins TRBV6-5 to TRBJ2-5, with TRBD1 matching over 10 bases. V shed 0 bases and J 6 bases; nucleotides not matched to a gene: 4. Germline CDR1 is MNHEY and CDR2 is SVGAGI. The CDR3 totals 15 residues. The CDR3 DNA is TGTGCCAGCAGTTACTCTGGGGACAGGGGAAAGACCCAGTACTTC. Translation: CASSYSGDRGKTQYF.

Concerning this clone itself: A read error may account for a junction end that differs from germline. This chain links TRBV29-1 with TRBJ1-1; no definite D call. The CDR3 spans 10 residues. The germline V gene encodes CDR1 SQVTM and CDR2 ANQGSEA. The CDR3 sequence: CSVGEGWSPF. DNA of the CDR3: TGCAGCGTTGGGGAAGGATGGAGTCCCTTT. Variable domain in full (rest from reference TRBV29-1 and TRBJ1-1): SAVISQKPSRDICQRGTSLTIQCQVDSQVTMMFWYRQQPGQSLTLIATANQGSEATYESGFVIDKFPISRPNLTFSTLTVSNMSPEDSSIYLCSVGEGWSPFGQGTRLTVV.

The chain carries TRBV19 and TRBJ2-2; the D gene could be TRBD1 or TRBD2 (6 bases each). Trimming pared 4 bases from V and 12 bases from J, leaving 15 bases between. There are 13 residues in the CDR3. The V gene's germline CDR1 is LNHDA and CDR2 SQIVND (reference sequence). The CDR3 DNA follows: TGTGCCAGTAGTACAGGGGCGGGATTACAGCTGTTTTTT. As protein: CASSTGAGLQLFF.

This clone has a single count. CDR3 in amino acids: CASSQGRRTSAETQYF. In DNA form, the CDR3 reads TGTGCCAGCAGCCAAGGCAGGAGGACTAGCGCGGAGACCCAGTACTTC. The J gene is TRBJ2-5, the V gene TRBV14; TRBD2 matches 9 bases. This CDR3 spans 16 amino acids. CDR1 is SGHDN, CDR2 FVKESK, per germline. V lost 1 base to trimming and J lost 5 bases; unmatched junction nucleotides: 8.

Comment on this clone: An end of the junction does not agree with germline; a read error may underlie this. The genes are TRBV7-7 and TRBJ1-3, with D maybe TRBD1 (6 bases). CDR1 SSHAT and CDR2 FNYEAQ come from the germline V gene (reference sequence). The CDR3 runs 14 residues. CDR3 sequence reads: CASSLGQIINTIYF. DNA of the CDR3: TGTGCTAGCAGCTTAGGACAGATCATCAACACCATATATTTT.

CDR3: CASSPLGEGTDTQYF. The DNA for the CDR3 is TGTGCCAGTAGCCCTCTCGGGGAGGGCACAGATACGCAGTATTTT. The chain carries TRBV19 and TRBJ2-3; weak D call: TRBD2 (6 bases). Germline lookup yields CDR1 LNHDA and CDR2 SQIVND (reference sequence). Trimming took 6 bases from V and 1 from J, leaving 14 bases between them. This CDR3 is built from 15 residues.

The rearrangement joins TRBV6-5 to TRBJ2-3; 9 nucleotides align to TRBD1. The J segment lost 5 bases and the V segment lost 7 bases, leaving 4 bases of the junction unmatched. The CDR3 is 13 amino acids. Germline CDR1 is MNHEY and CDR2 is SVGAGI. CDR3: CASTRQGEDTQYF. In DNA, the CDR3 is TGTGCCAGCACCAGACAGGGGGAAGATACGCAGTATTTT.

The chain employs TRBV4-1 and TRBJ1-5; D not certain. V dropped 0 bases and J dropped 9 bases, with 12 bases sitting between them. CDR3 length: 14 amino acids. From germline, CDR1 is MGHRA and CDR2 YSYEKL. The CDR3 loop is CASSQEAVWSPQHF. The CDR3 DNA is TGCGCCAGCAGCCAAGAGGCTGTGTGGTCGCCCCAGCATTTT.

Worth noting for this clone: This specimen includes other DNA sequences encoding the same CDR3. V and J are TRBV5-1 and TRBJ2-3, with D possibly TRBD1 on 5 matching bases. Trimming took off 0 bases at V and 7 bases at J, with 24 bases between the two ends. Germline V CDR1 and CDR2: SGHRS, YFSETQ. This CDR3 region has 18 residues. The CDR3 region has the DNA TGCGCCAGCAGCTTGGGAGAAAACAGGCGGATCGATCCCCATACGCAGTATTTT. This codes for CASSLGENRRIDPHTQYF. The full variable domain, completed using reference TRBV5-1 and TRBJ2-3, is KAGVTQTPRYLIKTRGQQVTLSCSPISGHRSVSWYQQTPGQGLQFLFEYFSETQRNKGNFPGRFSGRQFSNSRSEMNVSTLELGDSALYLCASSLGENRRIDPHTQYFGPGTRLTVL.

The J gene is TRBJ1-5, the V gene TRBV6-6, with TRBD1 identical over 9 bases. The ends lost 5 bases at V and 6 bases at J; junction bases unmatched: 8. The CDR3 runs 15 residues. The germline V gene has CDR1 MNHNY and CDR2 SVGAGI (reference sequence). This CDR3 is CASSQTWTGVQPQHF. Here the CDR3 DNA reads TGTGCCAGCAGTCAAACATGGACAGGGGTTCAGCCCCAGCATTTT.

The chain carries TRBV30 and TRBJ1-1; tentatively, D is TRBD1 (6 bases). The length of the CDR3 is 13 residues. Germline values: CDR1 GTSNPN, CDR2 SVGIG (reference sequence). With 3 bases removed from V and 7 bases from J, the gap between germline ends came to 15 bases. CDR3 sequence: CAWSRGAVVEAFF. CDR3 in DNA: TGTGCCTGGAGCCGGGGGGCAGTCGTTGAAGCTTTCTTT. Using reference TRBV30 and TRBJ1-1 for the parts outside the CDR3, the full variable domain is SQTIHQWPATLVQPVGSPLSLECTVEGTSNPNLYWYRQAAGRGLQLLFYSVGIGQISSEVPQNLSASRPQDRQFILSSKKLLLSDSGFYLCAWSRGAVVEAFFGQGTRLTVV.